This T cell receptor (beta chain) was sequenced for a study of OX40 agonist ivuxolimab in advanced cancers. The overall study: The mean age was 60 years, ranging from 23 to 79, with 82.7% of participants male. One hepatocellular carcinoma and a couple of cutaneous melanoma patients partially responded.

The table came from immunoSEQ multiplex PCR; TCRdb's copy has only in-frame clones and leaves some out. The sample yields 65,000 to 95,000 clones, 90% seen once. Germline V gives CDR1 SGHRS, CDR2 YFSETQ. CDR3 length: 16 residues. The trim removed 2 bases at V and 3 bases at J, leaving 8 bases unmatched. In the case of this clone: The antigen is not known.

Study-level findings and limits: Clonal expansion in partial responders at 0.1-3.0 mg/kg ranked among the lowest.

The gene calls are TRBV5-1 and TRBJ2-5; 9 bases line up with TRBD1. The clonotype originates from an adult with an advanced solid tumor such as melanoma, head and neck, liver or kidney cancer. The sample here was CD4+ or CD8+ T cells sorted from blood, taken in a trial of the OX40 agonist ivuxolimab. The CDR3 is CASSFGTGSYKETQYF. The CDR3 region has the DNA TGCGCCAGCAGCTTCGGGACAGGGAGCTACAAAGAGACCCAGTACTTC.